This is a list of T cell receptor beta chains from one sample in a study of blood T cell repertoires in COVID-19. Assay used: immunoSEQ multiplex PCR; TCRdb lists only in-frame clones, some missing. The table records approximately 150,000 clones, 75% to 85% of them present only once. The sample consisted of peripheral blood. These receptors were collected from a man aged 55-75 years with acute or convalescent COVID-19. Both conserved end residues are part of each CDR3. The order of the fields is CDR3 protein, J gene, V gene.

CSATLARTYEQYF TRBJ2-7 TRBV29-1
CASSPPGQTFIEAFF TRBJ1-1 TRBV19
CASSPGQGGTNEKLFF TRBJ1-4 TRBV5-4
CAGQCASSYNEQFF TRBJ2-1 TRBV27
CARGQGLGEQYF TRBJ2-7 TRBV2
CASRMIGQGAGGYTF TRBJ1-2 TRBV2
CASSRGGTNYGYTF TRBJ1-2 TRBV5-1
CASSQVLVGLAARNTGELFF TRBJ2-2 TRBV3-1/TRBV3-2
CASSLAGGIGETQYF TRBJ2-5 TRBV7-3
CASSPGAGGLDEKLFF TRBJ1-4 TRBV27
CASSQMGLGGFNEQFF TRBJ2-1 TRBV4-1
CASSLGTAQETQYF TRBJ2-5 TRBV7-3
CASSRTGLAGDNEQFF TRBJ2-1 TRBV4-2
CASSPIDRDWSEAFF TRBJ1-1 TRBV7-9
CASSERGLNEKLFF TRBJ1-4 TRBV6-1
CASSWTGRSYTF TRBJ1-2 TRBV19
CASSRDSSYEQYF TRBJ2-7 TRBV18
CASSYSRTGAPNEQFF TRBJ2-1 TRBV6-2/TRBV6-3
CASRTGSSYNSPLHF TRBJ1-6 TRBV30
CASSLIQWGVSSYNEQFF TRBJ2-1 TRBV28
CASSFSGSPQETQYF TRBJ2-5 TRBV5-5
CASSDAREGEQFF TRBJ2-1 TRBV6-4
CASSPDWLAGQDTQYF TRBJ2-3 TRBV3-1/TRBV3-2
CAISETNQPQHF TRBJ1-5 TRBV10-3
CASSGTVNQPQHF TRBJ1-5 TRBV6-2/TRBV6-3
CASVTSAGGEGETQYF TRBJ2-5 TRBV18
CASSPRAGDPYEQYF TRBJ2-7 TRBV11-2